Listed below are T cell receptor beta chains from one sample, sequenced in a study of CD8+CD57+ T cells in acquired aplastic anemia. One entry per CDR3 protein results from TCRdb running MiXCR on the reads. The sample consists of roughly 120,000 distinct CDR3 sequences, under 60% of them appearing once. Sample: sorted CD4+, CD8+, or CD8+CD57+ T cells (not recorded which) from PBMCs. Receptors originate from a human donor with aplastic anemia. Each CDR3 is given with its conserved first and last residue. A D gene is named only where the DNA matches it firmly. Size tells how often a clone was seen (once, few, many) or the class of an expanded clone, and some rows leave it out.

j_call v_call d_call clone_size cdr3_nt cdr3_aa
TRBJ2-7 TRBV19 NA NA TGTGCCAGTAGTATAGTGGGCAGCTCCTACGAGCAGTACTTC CASSIVGSSYEQYF
TRBJ2-1 TRBV2 NA NA TGTGCCAGCAGTGAAGCGCAGGCGGAGGGGGGCTCCTACAATGAGCAGTTCTTC CASSEAQAEGGSYNEQFF
TRBJ2-1 TRBV15 TRBD1 few TGTGCCACGTGCTCCGGGACAGGGGCATATGAGCAGTTCTTC CATCSGTGAYEQFF
TRBJ2-5 TRBV12-3/TRBV12-4 NA many TGTGCCAGCAGTCCCCCTAGGAGGGGTCAAGAGACCCAGTACTTC CASSPPRRGQETQYF
TRBJ2-7 TRBV12-5 TRBD2 NA TGTGCTAGTGGTTTGAGTCTAGCGGGATGGGAGCAGTACTTC CASGLSLAGWEQYF
TRBJ2-5 TRBV20-1 NA once TGCAGTACATTACGAGGGGGAGAGACCCAGTACTTC CSTLRGGETQYF
TRBJ2-5 TRBV11-3 NA NA TGTGCCAGCAGCTTACCGGGAGAATCAGAGACCCAGTACTTC CASSLPGESETQYF
TRBJ2-2 TRBV6-4 NA NA TGTGCCAGCAGTGACGCACAGGGTTACACCGGGGAGCTGTTTTTT CASSDAQGYTGELFF
TRBJ2-7 TRBV5-1 TRBD1 many TGCGCCAGCAGCTCGGGACAGCCCCCCTACGAGCAGTACTTC CASSSGQPPYEQYF
TRBJ2-7 TRBV7-2 NA few TGTGCCAGCAGCTTAGCCCCCCGGAACTACGAGCAGTACTTC CASSLAPRNYEQYF
TRBJ2-2 TRBV10-1 TRBD1 NA TGCGCCAGCAGAGGGACAGGGTGCGTCTGGGAGCTGTTTTTT CASRGTGCVWELFF
TRBJ1-5 TRBV2 TRBD1 few TGTGCCAGCAGCACAGGGGGAGGTCGGCCCCAGCATTTT CASSTGGGRPQHF
TRBJ2-7 TRBV27 TRBD1 NA TGTGCCAGCACCCTAAGTGGGACAGGTATAGGAGAGCAGTACTTC CASTLSGTGIGEQYF
TRBJ1-2 TRBV9 NA NA TGTGCCAGCAGCGTAGTGAAGGAGACTGGCTATGGCTACACCTTC CASSVVKETGYGYTF